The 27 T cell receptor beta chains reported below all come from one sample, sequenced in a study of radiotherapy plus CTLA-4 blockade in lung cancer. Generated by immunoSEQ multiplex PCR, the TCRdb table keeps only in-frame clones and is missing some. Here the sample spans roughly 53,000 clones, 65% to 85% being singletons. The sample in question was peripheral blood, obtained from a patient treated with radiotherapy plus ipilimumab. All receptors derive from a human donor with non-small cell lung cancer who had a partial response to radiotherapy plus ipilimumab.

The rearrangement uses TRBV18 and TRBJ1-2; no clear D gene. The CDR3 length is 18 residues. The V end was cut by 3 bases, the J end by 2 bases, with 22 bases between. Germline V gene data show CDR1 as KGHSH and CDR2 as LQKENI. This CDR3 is CASSPRSETTIANYGYTF. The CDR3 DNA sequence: TGTGCCAGCTCACCTAGATCCGAGACTACAATCGCGAACTATGGCTACACCTTC.

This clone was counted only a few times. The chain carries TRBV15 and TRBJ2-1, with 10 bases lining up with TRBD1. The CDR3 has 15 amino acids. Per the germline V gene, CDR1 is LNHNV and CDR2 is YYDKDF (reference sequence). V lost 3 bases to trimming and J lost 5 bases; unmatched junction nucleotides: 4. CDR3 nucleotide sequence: TGTGCCACCAGCAGCCCCGGGACAGGGGACAATGAGCAGTTCTTC. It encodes CATSSPGTGDNEQFF. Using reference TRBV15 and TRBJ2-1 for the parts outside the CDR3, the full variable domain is DAMVIQNPRYQVTQFGKPVTLSCSQTLNHNVMYWYQQKSSQAPKLLFHYYDKDFNNEADTPDNFQSRRPNTSFCFLDIRSPGLGDTAMYLCATSSPGTGDNEQFFGPGTRLTVL.

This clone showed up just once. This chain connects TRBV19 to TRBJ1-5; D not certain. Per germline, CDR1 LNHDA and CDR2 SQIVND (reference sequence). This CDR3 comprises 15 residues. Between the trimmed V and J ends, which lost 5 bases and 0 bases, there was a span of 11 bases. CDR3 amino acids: CASSGQVDSNQPQHF. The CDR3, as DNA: TGTGCCAGTAGTGGGCAGGTCGATAGCAATCAGCCCCAGCATTTT.

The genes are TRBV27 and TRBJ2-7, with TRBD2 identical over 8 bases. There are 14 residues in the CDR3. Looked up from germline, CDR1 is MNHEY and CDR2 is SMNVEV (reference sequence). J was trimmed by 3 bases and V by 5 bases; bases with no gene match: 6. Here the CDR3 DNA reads TGTGCCAGCAGTATACAGGGACTAGTCTACGAGCAGTACTTC. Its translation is CASSIQGLVYEQYF.

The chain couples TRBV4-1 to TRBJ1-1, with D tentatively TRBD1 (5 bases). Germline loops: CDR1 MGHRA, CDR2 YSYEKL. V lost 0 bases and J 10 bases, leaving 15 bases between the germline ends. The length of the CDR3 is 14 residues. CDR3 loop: CASSQEGQGGGAFF. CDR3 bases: TGCGCCAGCAGCCAAGAAGGCCAGGGCGGGGGAGCTTTCTTT.

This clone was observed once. CDR3 nucleotides: TGTGCCAGCAGCTTGACAGCTAATCAGCCCCAGCATTTT. The encoded protein is CASSLTANQPQHF. V gene TRBV11-1 combines with J gene TRBJ1-5, with D possibly TRBD1 on 5 matching bases. Germline CDR1 reads SGHAT; CDR2 reads FQDESV (reference sequence). The V and J ends lost 3 bases and 4 bases respectively, with 7 bases between them. The CDR3 totals 13 residues.

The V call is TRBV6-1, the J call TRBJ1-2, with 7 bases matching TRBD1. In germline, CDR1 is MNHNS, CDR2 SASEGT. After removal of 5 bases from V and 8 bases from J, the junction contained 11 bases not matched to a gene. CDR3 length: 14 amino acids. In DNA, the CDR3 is TGTGCCAGCAGTACATGGACAGGTACAGGCGGCTACACCTTC. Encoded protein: CASSTWTGTGGYTF.

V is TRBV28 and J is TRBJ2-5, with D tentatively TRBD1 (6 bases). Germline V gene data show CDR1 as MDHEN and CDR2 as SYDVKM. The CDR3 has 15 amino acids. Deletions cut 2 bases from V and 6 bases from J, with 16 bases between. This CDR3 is CASSLGQGQAKTQYF. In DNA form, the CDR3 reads TGTGCCAGCAGTTTAGGGCAGGGGCAAGCCAAGACCCAGTACTTC.

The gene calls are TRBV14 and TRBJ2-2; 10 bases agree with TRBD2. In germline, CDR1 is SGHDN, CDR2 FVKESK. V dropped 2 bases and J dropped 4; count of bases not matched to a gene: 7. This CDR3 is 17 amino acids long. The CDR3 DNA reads TGTGCCAGCAGCCAAACTAGCGGGGTCATACTCACCGGGGAGCTGTTTTTT. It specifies CASSQTSGVILTGELFF.

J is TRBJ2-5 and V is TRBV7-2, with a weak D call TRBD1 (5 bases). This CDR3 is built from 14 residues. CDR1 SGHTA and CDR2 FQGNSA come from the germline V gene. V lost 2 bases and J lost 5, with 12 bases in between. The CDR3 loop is CASSLLQGWETQYF. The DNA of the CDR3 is TGTGCCAGCAGCTTATTGCAGGGATGGGAGACCCAGTACTTC. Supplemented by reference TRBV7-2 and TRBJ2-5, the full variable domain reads GAGVSQSPSNKVTEKGKDVELRCDPISGHTALYWYRQSLGQGLEFLIYFQGNSAPDKSGLPSDRFSAERTGGSVSTLTIQRTQQEDSAVYLCASSLLQGWETQYFGPGTRLLVL.

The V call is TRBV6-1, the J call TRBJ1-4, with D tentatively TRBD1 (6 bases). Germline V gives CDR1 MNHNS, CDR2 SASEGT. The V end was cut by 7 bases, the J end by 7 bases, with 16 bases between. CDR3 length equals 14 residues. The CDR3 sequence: CASNRRGGGEKLFF. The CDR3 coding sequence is TGTGCCAGCAACCGGAGGGGGGGTGGTGAAAAACTGTTTTTT.

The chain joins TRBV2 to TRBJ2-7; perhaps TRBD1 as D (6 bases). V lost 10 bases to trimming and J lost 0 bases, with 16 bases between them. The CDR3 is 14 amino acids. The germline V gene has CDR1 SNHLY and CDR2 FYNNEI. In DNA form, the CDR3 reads TGTGCCACCTACCGGGACAAGACCTCCTACGAGCAGTACTTC. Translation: CATYRDKTSYEQYF.

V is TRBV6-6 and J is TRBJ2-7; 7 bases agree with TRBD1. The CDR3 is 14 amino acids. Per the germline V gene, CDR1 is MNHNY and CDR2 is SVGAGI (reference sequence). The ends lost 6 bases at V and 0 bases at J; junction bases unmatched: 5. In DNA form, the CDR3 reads TGTGCCAGCAGGGTCCGGGACAGCTCCTACGAGCAGTACTTC. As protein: CASRVRDSSYEQYF.

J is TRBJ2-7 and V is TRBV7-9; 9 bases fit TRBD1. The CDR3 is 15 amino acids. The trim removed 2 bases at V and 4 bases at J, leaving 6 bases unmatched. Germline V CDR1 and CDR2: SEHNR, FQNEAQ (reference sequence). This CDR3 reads CASSLYAGQGYEQYF. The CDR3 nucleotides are TGTGCCAGCAGCTTATATGCGGGACAGGGATACGAGCAGTACTTC.

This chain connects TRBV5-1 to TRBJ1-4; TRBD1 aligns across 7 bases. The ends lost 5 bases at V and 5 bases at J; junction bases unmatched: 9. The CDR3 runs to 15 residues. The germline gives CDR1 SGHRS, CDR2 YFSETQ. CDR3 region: CASRKGTVVNEKLFF. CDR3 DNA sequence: TGCGCCAGCAGGAAAGGGACAGTTGTGAATGAAAAACTGTTTTTT.

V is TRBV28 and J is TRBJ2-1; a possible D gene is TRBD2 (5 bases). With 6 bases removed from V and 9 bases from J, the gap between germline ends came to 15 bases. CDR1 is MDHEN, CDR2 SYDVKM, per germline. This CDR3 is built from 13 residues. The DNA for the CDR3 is TGTGCCAGCAGGTTGGCGGGCCGGGGTGAGCAGTTCTTC. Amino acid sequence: CASRLAGRGEQFF. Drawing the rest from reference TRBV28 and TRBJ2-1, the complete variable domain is DVKVTQSSRYLVKRTGEKVFLECVQDMDHENMFWYRQDPGLGLRLIYFSYDVKMKEKGDIPEGYSVSREKKERFSLILESASTNQTSMYLCASRLAGRGEQFFGPGTRLTVL.

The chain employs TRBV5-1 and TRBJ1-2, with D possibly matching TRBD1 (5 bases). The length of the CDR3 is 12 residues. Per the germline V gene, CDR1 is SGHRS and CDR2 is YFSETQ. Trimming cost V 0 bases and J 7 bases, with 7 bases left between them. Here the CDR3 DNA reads TGCGCCAGCAGCTTGGGACAGCTTGGCTACACCTTC. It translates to CASSLGQLGYTF.

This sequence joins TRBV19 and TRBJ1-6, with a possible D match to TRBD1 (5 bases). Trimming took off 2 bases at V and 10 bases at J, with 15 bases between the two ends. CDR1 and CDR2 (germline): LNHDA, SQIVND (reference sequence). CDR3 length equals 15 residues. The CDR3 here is CASSIFGREGSPLHF. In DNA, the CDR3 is TGTGCCAGTAGTATATTTGGCAGGGAGGGCTCACCCCTCCACTTT.

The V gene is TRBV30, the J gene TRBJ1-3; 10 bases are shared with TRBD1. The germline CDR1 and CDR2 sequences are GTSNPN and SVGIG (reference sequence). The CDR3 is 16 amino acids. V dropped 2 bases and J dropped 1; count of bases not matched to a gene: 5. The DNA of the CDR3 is TGTGCCTGGAGTTTCGGGACAGGGGAGTCTGGAAACACCATATATTTT. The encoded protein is CAWSFGTGESGNTIYF.

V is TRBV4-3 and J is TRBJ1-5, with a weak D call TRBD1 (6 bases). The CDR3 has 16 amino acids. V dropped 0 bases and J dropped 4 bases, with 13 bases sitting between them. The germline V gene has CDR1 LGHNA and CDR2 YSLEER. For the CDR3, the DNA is TGCGCCAGCAGCCAAGAACCGGGACAAACTAATCAGCCCCAGCATTTT. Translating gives CASSQEPGQTNQPQHF.

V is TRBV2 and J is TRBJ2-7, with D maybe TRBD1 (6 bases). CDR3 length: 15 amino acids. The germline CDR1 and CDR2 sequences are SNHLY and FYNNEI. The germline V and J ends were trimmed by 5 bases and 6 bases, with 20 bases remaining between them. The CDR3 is CASSWDTGRPREQYF. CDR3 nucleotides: TGTGCCAGCAGTTGGGACACAGGCCGTCCTCGCGAGCAGTACTTC. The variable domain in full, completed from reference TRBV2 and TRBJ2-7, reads EPEVTQTPSHQVTQMGQEVILRCVPISNHLYFYWYRQILGQKVEFLVSFYNNEISEKSEIFDDQFSVERPDGSNFTLKIRSTKLEDSAMYFCASSWDTGRPREQYFGPGTRLTVT.

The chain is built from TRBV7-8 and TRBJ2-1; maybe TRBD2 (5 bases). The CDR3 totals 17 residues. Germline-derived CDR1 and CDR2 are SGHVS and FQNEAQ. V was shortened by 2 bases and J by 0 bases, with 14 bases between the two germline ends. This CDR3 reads CASSLSPRSGSYNEQFF. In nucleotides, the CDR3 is TGTGCCAGCAGCTTAAGTCCCCGGAGCGGCTCCTACAATGAGCAGTTCTTC.

CDR3 coding DNA: TGTGCCAGCAGTGAATTCAAAACAGGGAGCGGCTACACCTTC. Protein product: CASSEFKTGSGYTF. The chain uses TRBV2 and TRBJ1-2; tentative D call: TRBD1 (6 bases). Germline V lookup: CDR1 SNHLY, CDR2 FYNNEI. This CDR3 is built from 14 residues. V was pared by 2 bases and J by 8 bases, with 15 bases between.

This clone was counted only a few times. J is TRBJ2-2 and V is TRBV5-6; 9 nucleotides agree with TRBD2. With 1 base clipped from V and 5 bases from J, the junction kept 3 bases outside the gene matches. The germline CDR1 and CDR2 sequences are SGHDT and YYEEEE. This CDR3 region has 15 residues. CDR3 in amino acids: CASSLQREATGELFF. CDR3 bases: TGTGCCAGCAGCTTGCAGCGGGAGGCAACCGGGGAGCTGTTTTTT. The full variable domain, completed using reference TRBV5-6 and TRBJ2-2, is DAGVTQSPTHLIKTRGQQVTLRCSPKSGHDTVSWYQQALGQGPQFIFQYYEEEERQRGNFPDRFSGHQFPNYSSELNVNALLLGDSALYLCASSLQREATGELFFGEGSRLTVL.

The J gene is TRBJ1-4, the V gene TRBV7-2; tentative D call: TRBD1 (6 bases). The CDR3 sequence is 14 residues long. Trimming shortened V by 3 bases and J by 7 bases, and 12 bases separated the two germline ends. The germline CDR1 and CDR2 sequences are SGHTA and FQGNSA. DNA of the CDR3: TGTGCCAGCAGCTTGGACAGCTTTCCTGAAAAACTGTTTTTT. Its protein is CASSLDSFPEKLFF. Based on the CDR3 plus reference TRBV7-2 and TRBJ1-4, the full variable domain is GAGVSQSPSNKVTEKGKDVELRCDPISGHTALYWYRQSLGQGLEFLIYFQGNSAPDKSGLPSDRFSAERTGGSVSTLTIQRTQQEDSAVYLCASSLDSFPEKLFFGSGTQLSVL.

CDR3 region: CATSRDRVDSDTQYF. The CDR3, as DNA: TGTGCCACCAGCAGAGATCGGGTCGACTCAGATACGCAGTATTTT. The chain links TRBV15 to TRBJ2-3; D remains ambiguous. This CDR3 contains 15 residues. From germline, CDR1 is LNHNV and CDR2 YYDKDF (reference sequence). Trimming removed 0 bases at V and 4 bases at J, with 11 bases between.

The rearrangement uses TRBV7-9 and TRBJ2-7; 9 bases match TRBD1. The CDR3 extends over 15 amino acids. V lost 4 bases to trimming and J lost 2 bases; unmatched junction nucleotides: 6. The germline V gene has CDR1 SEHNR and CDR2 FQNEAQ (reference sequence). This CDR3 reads CASSSGTGSPYEQYF. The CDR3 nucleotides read TGTGCCAGCAGCTCCGGGACAGGGTCCCCCTACGAGCAGTACTTC.